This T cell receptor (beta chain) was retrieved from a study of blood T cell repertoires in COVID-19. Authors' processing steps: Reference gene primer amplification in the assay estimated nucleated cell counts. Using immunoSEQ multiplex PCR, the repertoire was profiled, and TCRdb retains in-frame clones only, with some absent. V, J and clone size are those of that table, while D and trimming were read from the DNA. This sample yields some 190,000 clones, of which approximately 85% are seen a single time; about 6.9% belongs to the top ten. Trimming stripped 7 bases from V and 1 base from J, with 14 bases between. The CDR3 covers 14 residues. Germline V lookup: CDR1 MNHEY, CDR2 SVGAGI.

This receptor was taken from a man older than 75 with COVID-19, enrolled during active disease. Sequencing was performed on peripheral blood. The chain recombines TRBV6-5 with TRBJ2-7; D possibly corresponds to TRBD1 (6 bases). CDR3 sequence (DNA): TGTGCCAGCACCAAAGGGGGATTTTCCTACGAGCAGTACTTC. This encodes CASTKGGFSYEQYF.